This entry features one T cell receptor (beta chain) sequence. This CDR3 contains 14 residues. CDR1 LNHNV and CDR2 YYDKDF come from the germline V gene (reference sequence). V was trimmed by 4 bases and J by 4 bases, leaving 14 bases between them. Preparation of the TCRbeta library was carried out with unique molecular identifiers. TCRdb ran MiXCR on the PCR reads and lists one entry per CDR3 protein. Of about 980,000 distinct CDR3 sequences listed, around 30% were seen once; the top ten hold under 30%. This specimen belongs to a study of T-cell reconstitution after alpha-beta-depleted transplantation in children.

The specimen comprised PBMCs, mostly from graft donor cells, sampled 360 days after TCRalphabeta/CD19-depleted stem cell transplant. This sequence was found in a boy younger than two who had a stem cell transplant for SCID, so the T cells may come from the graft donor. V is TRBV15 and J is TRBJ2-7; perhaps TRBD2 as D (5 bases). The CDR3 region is CATSTSREQYEQYF. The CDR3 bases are TGTGCCACCAGCACTTCCCGGGAACAATACGAGCAGTACTTC.